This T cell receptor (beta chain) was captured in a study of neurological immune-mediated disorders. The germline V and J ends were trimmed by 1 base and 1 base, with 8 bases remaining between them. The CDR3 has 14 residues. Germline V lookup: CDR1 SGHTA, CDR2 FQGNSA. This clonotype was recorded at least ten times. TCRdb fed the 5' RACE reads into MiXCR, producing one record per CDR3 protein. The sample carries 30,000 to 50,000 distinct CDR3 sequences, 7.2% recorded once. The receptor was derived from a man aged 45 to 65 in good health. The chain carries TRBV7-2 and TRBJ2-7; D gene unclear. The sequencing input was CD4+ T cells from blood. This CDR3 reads CASSLVGNSYEQYF. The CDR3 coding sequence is TGTGCCAGCAGCTTAGTGGGGAATTCCTACGAGCAGTACTTC.